This T cell receptor beta chain is from a study of vaccination and CD4 T cells after COVID-19. Study context: Control cultures were given a CEFX pool, an HIV-1 Nef pool, or no peptide.

Regarding the study as a whole: The median SARS-CoV-2-reactive clonotype number increased from about 20 to 38, without statistical significance. The appearance of a median roughly 83% of reactive clones in convalescent patients occurred only post-vaccination.

Regarding this clonotype: The antigen is undetermined.

V shed 1 base and J shed 0 bases, with 10 bases lying between them. Looked up from germline, CDR1 is DFQATT and CDR2 is SNEGSKA (reference sequence). The CDR3 extends over 15 amino acids. The assay that was used to sequence DNA from cultured CD4+ T cells was the Oncomine TCR Beta short-read assay. Extraction of genomic DNA was performed on cultured CD4+ T cells. MiXCR, run by TCRdb on the PCR reads, gives a single entry per CDR3 protein. The sample consists of about 9,500 distinct CDR3 sequences, more than 25% of them appearing once. Documented treatment: roughly ten-day PBMC culture with coronavirus spike peptide pools or control peptides (ViraFEST assay). Samples of CD4+ T cells were obtained from the unexposed donor before the COVID-19 pandemic (2011-2018). Four cold-coronavirus spikes and SARS-CoV-2 S/N served to probe CD4+ T cells taken from unexposed donors, cells permitting.

The sample comprised CD4+ T cells from blood, cultured in vitro. The rearrangement links TRBV20-1 to TRBJ2-1; TRBD2 might be the D (6 bases). The receptor comes from a human donor in good health. The CDR3 region has the DNA TGCAGTGCTAGAGGGAGGGCCCGCTCCTACAATGAGCAGTTCTTC. It translates to CSARGRARSYNEQFF.